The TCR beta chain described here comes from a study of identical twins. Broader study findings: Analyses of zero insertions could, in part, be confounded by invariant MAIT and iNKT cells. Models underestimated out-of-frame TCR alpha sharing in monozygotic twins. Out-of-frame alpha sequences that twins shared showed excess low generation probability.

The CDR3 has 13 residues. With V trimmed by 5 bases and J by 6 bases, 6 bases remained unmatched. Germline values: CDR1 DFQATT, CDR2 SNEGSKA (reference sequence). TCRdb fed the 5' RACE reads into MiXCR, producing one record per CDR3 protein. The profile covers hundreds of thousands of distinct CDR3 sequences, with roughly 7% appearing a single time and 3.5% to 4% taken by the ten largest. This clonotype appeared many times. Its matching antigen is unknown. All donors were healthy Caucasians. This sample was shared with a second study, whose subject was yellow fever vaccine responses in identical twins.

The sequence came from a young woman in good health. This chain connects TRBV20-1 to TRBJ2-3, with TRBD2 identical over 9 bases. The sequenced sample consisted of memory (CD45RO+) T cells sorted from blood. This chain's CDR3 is CSAHGTSMDTQYF. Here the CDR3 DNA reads TGCAGTGCTCACGGGACTAGCATGGATACGCAGTATTTT.